This T cell receptor (beta chain) is from a study of cytomegalovirus exposure and HLA in healthy donors. Study-wide results and caveats: There were some public TCRs occurring in many donors, but most TCR sequences were rare. It was confirmed in vitro that three of the CMV-associated chains were specific for CMV antigens.

The donors were members of the validation cohort, which comprised roughly 130 subjects and was separate from the first cohort of 730 or so subjects. There are 13 residues in the CDR3. Trimming pared 5 bases from V and 3 bases from J, leaving 11 bases between. Looked up from germline, CDR1 is MNHEY and CDR2 is SVGAGI. Some clones are missing from TCRdb's copy, which holds only in-frame ones; the method was immunoSEQ multiplex PCR. The sample lists about 280,000 clones, around nine tenths occurring once. Regarding this clone: No antigen is known for it.

The sequence derives from a woman under 30 in good health and CMV-seronegative. The chain carries TRBV6-5 and TRBJ2-7; maybe TRBD2 (6 bases). Sequencing was done on a sample of PBMCs. CDR3 residues: CASSAGTYYEQYF. The CDR3 nucleotides are TGTGCCAGCAGTGCGGGGACTTACTACGAGCAGTACTTC.